This T cell receptor (beta chain) was found in a study of blood T cell repertoires in COVID-19. Deletions cut 7 bases from V and 5 bases from J, with 17 bases between. The CDR3 loop spans 13 amino acids. The germline V gene encodes CDR1 GTSNPN and CDR2 SVGIG (reference sequence). This clone was observed once. Measured with immunoSEQ multiplex PCR; TCRdb has only the in-frame clones, and not every one. Of just under 50,000 clones listed, 84% are singletons. This receptor was taken from a human donor in a cohort sampled during active COVID-19. Sequenced material: peripheral blood. The V and J genes are TRBV30 and TRBJ2-5; possible D gene TRBD2, 6 bases. The CDR3 nucleotides are TGTGCCTATGACCCGGCGGGGACGGAGACCCAGTACTTC. Residues: CAYDPAGTETQYF.